This entry lists 21 T cell receptor beta chains sequenced from one sample in a study of shared clonotypes between healthy human individuals. Using immunoSEQ multiplex PCR, the repertoire was profiled, and TCRdb retains in-frame clones only, with some absent. The sample gives about 1 million clones, 65% to 80% of which show up once; approximately 1.5% is in the top ten. The sequencing input was memory CD4+ T cells sorted from blood. Documented subset: CD45RA-negative fraction. These receptors were obtained from a man between 18 and 29 years old in good health.

To note about this clone: Other nucleotide sequences from this sample produce the same CDR3. The J gene is TRBJ1-2, the V gene TRBV5-4, with D perhaps TRBD1 (6 bases). Germline CDR1 reads SGHNT; CDR2 reads YYREEE (reference sequence). Between the trimmed V and J ends, which lost 0 bases and 3 bases, there was a span of 9 bases. The CDR3 contains 14 residues. The CDR3 is CASSLGSGDYGYTF. CDR3 nucleotides: TGTGCCAGCAGCTTGGGGTCAGGGGACTATGGCTACACCTTC.

This rearrangement joins TRBV6-5 to TRBJ1-1; D might be TRBD1 (5 bases). Germline assignment: CDR1 MNHEY and CDR2 SVGAGI. V was shortened by 5 bases and J by 1 base, with 14 bases between the two germline ends. CDR3 length: 15 residues. CDR3 in amino acids: CASSRKGPTNTEAFF. In DNA form, the CDR3 reads TGTGCCAGCAGTAGAAAGGGACCGACGAACACTGAAGCTTTCTTT.

DNA for the CDR3: TGTGCCAGTAGAAAAGCGGGACCTACGGGCGAGCAGTACTTC. This codes for CASRKAGPTGEQYF. The chain couples TRBV19 to TRBJ2-7, with 7 bases aligning to TRBD2. Losses at the gene ends were 6 bases for V and 6 bases for J; bases not matched to a gene: 11. This CDR3 spans 14 amino acids. CDR1 and CDR2 from the germline V gene are LNHDA and SQIVND (reference sequence).

The CDR3 nucleotides are TGTGCCAGCAGCTTTAGCGGGAGACCCCTCGGCACAGATACGCAGTATTTT. Its translation: CASSFSGRPLGTDTQYF. The chain employs TRBV7-9 and TRBJ2-3; 9 bases are a match to TRBD2. In germline, CDR1 is SEHNR, CDR2 FQNEAQ (reference sequence). This CDR3 has 17 amino acids. V was pared by 3 bases and J by 1 base, with 8 bases of the junction left unmatched.

The gene calls are TRBV5-4 and TRBJ2-7; 8 bases align to TRBD2. This CDR3 comprises 19 residues. J gave up 7 bases and V 6 bases, and 27 bases lay outside the gene matches. In germline, CDR1 is SGHNT, CDR2 YYREEE (reference sequence). The CDR3 nucleotides read TGTGCCAGCACAAGAGGACAAACCCCGGGGATTAGCGGGAACGGAGAGCAGTACTTC. Translating it yields CASTRGQTPGISGNGEQYF.

Note on this clone: At the DNA level, this CDR3 is encoded by other sequences in the same sample as well. The chain has TRBV27 and TRBJ2-3; D may be TRBD2 (5 bases). Trimming pared 2 bases from V and 8 bases from J, leaving 5 bases between. Germline V gene lookup returns CDR1 MNHEY and CDR2 SMNVEV (reference sequence). The CDR3 covers 11 residues. DNA for the CDR3: TGTGCCAGCAGTTTAGCGGGTACGCAGTATTTT. Residues: CASSLAGTQYF.

This clone was picked up a small number of times. V and J are TRBV19 and TRBJ1-2; unclear D gene. Germline V gene lookup returns CDR1 LNHDA and CDR2 SQIVND (reference sequence). V lost 3 bases, J lost 8 bases, and 13 bases lay in between. The CDR3 runs to 13 residues. CDR3 DNA sequence: TGTGCCAGTAGTATCGGCAGATTAAGGGGCTACACCTTC. Its translation: CASSIGRLRGYTF.

The chain couples TRBV10-3 to TRBJ2-7; maybe TRBD2 (6 bases). The CDR3 has 16 residues. Germline CDR1 ENHRY, CDR2 SYGVKD. The V gene lost 4 bases and the J gene lost 2 bases, with 18 bases spanning the gap. The CDR3 region has the DNA TGTGCCATCAGTGCGCCGGGACTTTCATCCCCCTACGAGCAGTACTTC. It encodes CAISAPGLSSPYEQYF.

The V call is TRBV28, the J call TRBJ2-1, with 8 bases identical to TRBD1. Germline loops: CDR1 MDHEN, CDR2 SYDVKM. J lost 5 bases, V lost 6 bases, and 12 bases had no gene match. The CDR3 loop spans 16 amino acids. This chain's CDR3 is CASRSGGPAGNNEQFF. CDR3 DNA sequence: TGTGCCAGCAGATCAGGGGGCCCAGCGGGTAACAATGAGCAGTTCTTC.

The rearrangement links TRBV18 to TRBJ1-5, with D maybe TRBD1 (6 bases). The CDR3 covers 14 residues. Germline CDR1 is KGHSH and CDR2 is LQKENI. Trimming left V 6 bases short and J 5 bases short, with 14 bases between. In DNA form, the CDR3 reads TGTGCCAGCTCTCAACAGGGAATGTATCAGCCCCAGCATTTT. Its protein product is CASSQQGMYQPQHF.

The chain uses TRBV2 and TRBJ2-1; D is perhaps TRBD2 (5 bases). Germline V gene data show CDR1 as SNHLY and CDR2 as FYNNEI. This CDR3 spans 14 amino acids. Trimming left V 2 bases short and J 8 bases short, with 13 bases between. CDR3 sequence reads: CASSEIGLADEQFF. In DNA, the CDR3 is TGTGCCAGCAGTGAAATTGGCCTAGCAGATGAGCAGTTCTTC.

This chain joins TRBV18 and TRBJ1-5; D call uncertain. Per the germline V gene, CDR1 is KGHSH and CDR2 is LQKENI. Trimming removed 4 bases at V and 7 bases at J, with 11 bases between. The CDR3 has 13 residues. CDR3 in amino acids: CASSLSEEQPQHF. CDR3 nucleotide sequence: TGTGCCAGCTCACTCTCGGAAGAACAGCCCCAGCATTTT. Full variable domain (rest looked up from reference TRBV18 and TRBJ1-5): NAGVMQNPRHLVRRRGQEARLRCSPMKGHSHVYWYRQLPEEGLKFMVYLQKENIIDESGMPKERFSAEFPKEGPSILRIQQVVRGDSAAYFCASSLSEEQPQHFGDGTRLSIL.

As for this clone: The identical CDR3 is also encoded by other nucleotide sequences in the sample. The J gene is TRBJ2-2, the V gene TRBV18, with D hard to call. V shed 2 bases and J shed 6 bases, with 1 base lying between them. The V gene's germline CDR1 is KGHSH and CDR2 LQKENI. The CDR3 covers 11 residues. CDR3 protein: CASSPAGELFF. Here the CDR3 DNA reads TGTGCCAGCTCACCAGCCGGGGAGCTGTTTTTT.

The CDR3: CASSLVGTGNTEAFF. The CDR3 nucleotides read TGCGCCAGCAGCTTGGTCGGGACAGGGAACACTGAAGCTTTCTTT. The gene calls are TRBV5-1 and TRBJ1-1; 8 bases are a match to TRBD1. CDR3 size: 15 residues. Germline V gene lookup returns CDR1 SGHRS and CDR2 YFSETQ. After removal of 0 bases from V and 1 base from J, the junction contained 2 bases not matched to a gene.

The chain joins TRBV7-6 to TRBJ2-2; D is perhaps TRBD2 (5 bases). This CDR3 comprises 15 residues. Germline CDR1 is SGHVS and CDR2 is FNYEAQ. Trimming cost V 1 base and J 4 bases, with 10 bases left between them. The DNA of the CDR3 is TGTGCCAGCAGCTTAGGTCGGGCGGGCACCGGGGAGCTGTTTTTT. The encoded protein is CASSLGRAGTGELFF.

The V call is TRBV7-9, the J call TRBJ1-2, with a tentative D call TRBD1 (5 bases). CDR1 is SEHNR and CDR2 is FQNEAQ in the germline V gene (reference sequence). Trimming took 2 bases from V and 2 from J, leaving 9 bases between them. CDR3 length equals 14 residues. In DNA form, the CDR3 reads TGTGCCAGCAGCTTAAGGGGCTCCAACTATGGCTACACCTTC. The encoded protein is CASSLRGSNYGYTF.

The chain employs TRBV7-9 and TRBJ1-2, with D hard to call. Germline V CDR1 and CDR2: SEHNR, FQNEAQ (reference sequence). V gave up 5 bases and J gave up 10 bases, with 17 bases separating them. CDR3 length: 13 amino acids. The CDR3 loop is CASSPREGGIYTF. The CDR3 coding sequence is TGTGCCAGCAGCCCCCGGGAGGGAGGGATCTACACCTTC.

The chain carries TRBV6-5 and TRBJ2-7; D gene ambiguous. Trimming shortened V by 6 bases and J by 0 bases, and 15 bases separated the two germline ends. The CDR3 is 15 amino acids. Germline V CDR1 and CDR2: MNHEY, SVGAGI. The CDR3 nucleotides read TGTGCCAGCAGCCCTATTCAGAAAAGCTCCTACGAGCAGTACTTC. Encoded protein: CASSPIQKSSYEQYF.

The rearrangement uses TRBV5-1 and TRBJ2-5; 8 positions agree with TRBD1. After removal of 0 bases from V and 5 bases from J, the junction contained 9 bases not matched to a gene. Germline-derived CDR1 and CDR2 are SGHRS and YFSETQ. The CDR3 consists of 16 residues. The CDR3 nucleotides are TGCGCCAGCAGCTTGGGGCCAGGGGGCGACCTGGAGACCCAGTACTTC. As protein: CASSLGPGGDLETQYF. The whole variable domain, filled in from reference TRBV5-1 and TRBJ2-5, reads KAGVTQTPRYLIKTRGQQVTLSCSPISGHRSVSWYQQTPGQGLQFLFEYFSETQRNKGNFPGRFSGRQFSNSRSEMNVSTLELGDSALYLCASSLGPGGDLETQYFGPGTRLLVL.

CDR3 DNA sequence: TGTGCCAGCTACCCCCACAACGGGGGGGGAGAGACCCAGTACTTC. Its protein product is CASYPHNGGGETQYF. The genes are TRBV28 and TRBJ2-5, with 8 bases matching TRBD2. Germline V gene data show CDR1 as MDHEN and CDR2 as SYDVKM. Trimming cost V 8 bases and J 4 bases; bases outside gene matches: 12. CDR3 length: 15 residues. Variable domain in full (rest from reference TRBV28 and TRBJ2-5): DVKVTQSSRYLVKRTGEKVFLECVQDMDHENMFWYRQDPGLGLRLIYFSYDVKMKEKGDIPEGYSVSREKKERFSLILESASTNQTSMYLCASYPHNGGGETQYFGPGTRLLVL.

This clone occurred a few times. The J gene is TRBJ1-5, the V gene TRBV7-3; no definite D call. The CDR3 is 15 residues long. The germline V and J ends were trimmed by 1 base and 6 bases, with 13 bases remaining between them. The germline CDR1 and CDR2 sequences are SGHTA and FQGTGA. The CDR3 loop reads CASSLRGILGQPQHF. CDR3 bases: TGTGCCAGCAGCTTAAGAGGTATCCTAGGTCAGCCCCAGCATTTT.